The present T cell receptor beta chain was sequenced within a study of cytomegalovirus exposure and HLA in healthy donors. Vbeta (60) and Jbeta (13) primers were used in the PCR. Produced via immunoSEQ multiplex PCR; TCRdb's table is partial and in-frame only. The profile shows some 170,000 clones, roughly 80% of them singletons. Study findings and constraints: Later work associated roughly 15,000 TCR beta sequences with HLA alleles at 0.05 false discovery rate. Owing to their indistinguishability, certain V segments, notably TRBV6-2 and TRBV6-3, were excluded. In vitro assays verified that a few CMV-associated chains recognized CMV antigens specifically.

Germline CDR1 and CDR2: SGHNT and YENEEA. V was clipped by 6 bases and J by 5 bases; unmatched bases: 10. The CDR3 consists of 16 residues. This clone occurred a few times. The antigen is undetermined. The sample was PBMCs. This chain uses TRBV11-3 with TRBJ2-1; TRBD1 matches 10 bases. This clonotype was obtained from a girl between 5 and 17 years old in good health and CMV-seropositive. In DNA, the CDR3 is TGTGCCAGCAGTACCCTGACAGGGGGCCCAGACAATGAGCAGTTCTTC. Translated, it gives CASSTLTGGPDNEQFF. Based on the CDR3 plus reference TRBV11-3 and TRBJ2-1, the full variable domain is EAGVVQSPRYKIIEKKQPVAFWCNPISGHNTLYWYLQNLGQGPELLIRYENEEAVDDSQLPKDRFSAERLKGVDSTLKIQPAELGDSAVYLCASSTLTGGPDNEQFFGPGTRLTVL.